Listed below are T cell receptor beta chains from one sample, sequenced in a study of cytomegalovirus exposure and HLA in healthy donors. Generated by immunoSEQ multiplex PCR, the TCRdb table keeps only in-frame clones and is missing some. Of approximately 52,000 clones in the sample, over 65% are singletons; the top ten hold roughly 36%. Sequencing input: PBMCs. These receptors all come from a man aged 40-49 years in good health and CMV-seropositive. Both conserved end residues are part of each CDR3. D genes are given only for firm matches.

d_call v_call cdr3_aa
TRBD2 TRBV10-2 CASSKGGLAKNTGELFF
TRBD1 TRBV29-1 CSVETQGAGEKLFF
TRBD1 TRBV11-2 CASSLGTGKEETQYF
TRBD2 TRBV27 CASRGAAGATGELFF
NA TRBV9 CASSVEPERGGYTF
TRBD2 TRBV5-4 CASSLELAGGQETQYF
TRBD1 TRBV6-5 CASSQDRVSNGYTF
NA TRBV12-5 CASGLVWGLASEQYF
NA TRBV7-2 CASSLPGRGYEQYF
NA TRBV5-4 CASSADRTNSPLHF
NA TRBV6-1 CASSGPLAQRLNTEAFF
NA TRBV9 CASSTPGGYNEQFF
NA TRBV5-1 CASSSLQGNTEAFF
NA TRBV2 CASSTTGNSPLHF
TRBD1 TRBV5-1 CASGTGALETQYF
TRBD1 TRBV2 CASSRTGPTEAFF